Sequencing of this T cell receptor (beta chain) was carried out in a study of vaccination and CD4 T cells after COVID-19. As to treatment: approximately nine-day PBMC culture with coronavirus spike peptide pools or control peptides (ViraFEST assay). V lost 1 base, J lost 4 bases, and 8 bases lay in between. CDR1 is MDHEN, CDR2 SYDVKM, per germline. The CDR3 consists of 14 residues. With the Oncomine TCR Beta short-read assay, DNA from cultured CD4+ T cells was sequenced. TCRdb passed the PCR reads through MiXCR, listing each CDR3 protein once. The table has roughly 2,800 distinct CDR3 sequences, approximately 36% seen once. With regard to this clonotype: Antigen unknown.

Sequencing used CD4+ T cells from blood, cultured in vitro. The receptor comes from a human donor who had recovered from COVID-19. This chain links TRBV28 with TRBJ1-3; weak D call: TRBD1 (5 bases). The CDR3 protein is CASSLSGTGNTIYF. The CDR3 coding sequence is TGTGCCAGCAGTTTATCGGGGACCGGAAACACCATATATTTT.